This T cell receptor beta chain comes out of a study of cytomegalovirus exposure and HLA in healthy donors (dated by TCRdb to about 2017). For the study in its entirety: An earlier analysis of fewer than 750 of the donors reported approximately 280 Gb of sequence data and around 120 million unique TCR beta sequences obtained from about 170 million T cells. To decide whether each TCR beta V gene segment behaved as functional or pseudogenic, an earlier analysis of some 540 of the donors relied on high-throughput TCR beta sequencing. A later analysis re-examined previously published TCR beta repertoires from just over 650 donors and added high-resolution HLA genotyping to investigate patterns of TCR occurrence. High-throughput TCR immunosequencing, statistical association of individual TCRs with disease status, and machine learning were combined to predict cytomegalovirus infection status. Of the roughly 400 genotyped donors, approximately 83% fell in the genetic ancestry cluster associated with self-reported Caucasian donors. In a later genetic analysis, genome-wide SNP genotypes for about 55% of the roughly 700 donors were used, and that subset was treated as a discovery cohort. Rather than drawing on any new phenotypic data, the later analysis identified candidate immune exposures from TCR beta sequences and the way those sequences occurred across donors. Both class I and class II loci were covered by HLA typing, at four-digit resolution. Typing coverage varied by locus: about 620-630 donors for A, B, C, DRB1 and DQB1; more than 500 for DQA1; over 600 for DPA1; under 490 for DPB1. Roughly 300 gigabases of sequencing data and 70 million to 95 million unique TCR sequences made up an early release that covered fewer than 650 HLA-typed donors. Besides the first cohort of roughly 640 subjects, a separate validation cohort made up of roughly 120 different subjects was used. The study aimed to test whether cataloging public T cell receptors could reveal signatures of past pathogen exposure. Alongside the repertoire data, information on donor age, sex, ethnicity and CMV serostatus was compiled. Roughly 5 DR-DQ haplotypes were handled as single units for association and clustering because linkage in the cohort was strong. Among about 410 genotyped donors of the cohort, an average of about 220,000 unique TCR beta nucleotide sequences was sequenced per donor, of which 15% to 20% were non-productive. The T cell repertoires of several hundred subjects were profiled by immunosequencing and related to cytomegalovirus serostatus. Every discovery cohort repertoire had been produced on one sequencing platform.

The CDR3 starts with the cysteine, ends with the phenylalanine, and has 16 residues. Solely the CDR3 DNA is kept, with 48 bases framed from the first base. As encoded in the germline V gene (reference sequence), CDR1 is SEHNR while CDR2 is FQNEAQ. The junction carries 12 bases between V and J, which are trimmed by 4 bases and 0 bases respectively. The paper as a whole reports these results and caveats: The study gave a list of 150 to 200 TCR beta chains associated with cytomegalovirus. Compared with the 666-donor mean, donors in an Asian-associated ancestry cluster had fewer N-insertions in productive TCRs, according to a later genetic analysis. A cluster of highly shared sequence variants was judged likely to represent a technical artifact of the sequencing pipeline. The classifier was reported to diagnose cytomegalovirus status with high specificity and sensitivity in both the original and validation cohorts. In a later analysis, the rate of TCR association differed among HLA loci, with DRB1 alleles having the most associated TCRs and HLA-C alleles having the fewest. The cohort was sequenced for TCR beta chains only, and without alpha or paired-chain data the features that could be detected were limited. The 87-base-pair reads could not distinguish some IMGT-functional V segments, including TRBV6-2 and TRBV6-3, so those segments were excluded. In a later analysis, HLA-associated TCR beta chains were found to be more clonally expanded and to have lower generation probabilities than equally common non-associated chains. V-gene and J-gene trimming of TCR beta chains was associated with a missense DCLRE1C variant in a later genetic analysis, and the association was replicated in an independent cohort. Assigning TCR associations to individual alleles was difficult when HLA alleles, especially DR and DQ, strongly co-occurred. Most TCR sequences were observed very rarely across donors, whereas some public TCRs were present in many individuals. A later analysis reported that several top co-occurrence clusters appeared linked to parvovirus B19, influenza, CMV and Epstein-Barr virus. Because HLA typing was missing for some donors at each locus, association tests included only the typed subset. In vitro tests confirmed that a few of the cytomegalovirus-associated TCR beta chains recognize cytomegalovirus antigens. Linkage disequilibrium might explain the correlated functional status among segregating V segments, but an unknown experimental factor could not be ruled out. Most CMV-associated TCR beta chains appeared to be HLA-restricted in a later analysis, and the HLA associations seemed to be driven largely by CMV exposure. The earlier analysis of some 540 of the donors excluded about 16 rarely observed V segments, including chromosome 9 orphons, because counts were too low. CMV serostatus was the only immune exposure information available for the cohort. Presence/absence analyses assumed roughly uniform sequencing depth across donors, an assumption that may not hold. A further reported finding was that TCR beta sequences accurately predicted the HLA-A and HLA-B alleles for most subjects in the first cohort. It was suggested by the authors that the approach could potentially be generalized to other disease states and immunological phenotypes. An earlier analysis of around 540 of the donors showed that most TCR beta V segments appeared in productive rearrangements either about 87% or about 30% of the time, which broadly matched IMGT annotations. Specific HLA alleles were associated with more than 15,000 TCR beta sequences at a false discovery rate of 0.05 in a later analysis.

The cohort consisted of 666 healthy bone marrow donors. At the time of sampling, all cohort members were nominally healthy, though unrecorded immune exposures were likely present. The donor tested CMV seropositive and was one of the 289 seropositive cohort members. Each donor provided a peripheral blood sample, and peripheral blood mononuclear cells were used for TCR beta sequencing. The Qiagen DNeasy Blood Extraction Kit was used to extract genomic DNA from the blood cell samples. Preparation of the library involved the immunoSEQ multiplex PCR assay. A mixture of 60 forward primers for TCR Vbeta segments and 13 reverse primers for TCR Jbeta segments was used in the multiplex PCR. The CDR3 region of rearranged TCR beta genes was amplified from genomic DNA with a multiplex PCR assay. The Illumina HiSeq System was used to sequence the amplified TCR beta libraries as 87-base-pair reads. Per the original workflow: A later analysis counted tens of millions of unique TCR beta chains across the 550 to 750 repertoires, and some 11 million of these chains were shared by at least two donors. A nearest-neighbor algorithm error-corrected the raw reads and collapsed the reads into unique sequences, merging closely related sequences to remove PCR and sequencing errors. Alignment of CDR3 sequences to IMGT reference sequences was used to assign V, D and J gene segments. For a sequence to be retained, a match of at least six nucleotides was required to both a V gene segment and a J gene segment. Rearrangements were classified as productive when the CDR3 lacked stop codons and remained in frame with V and J, and all other rearrangements were classified as non-productive. CDR3 was defined according to IMGT convention as the region running from the second conserved V-encoded cysteine to the conserved J-encoded phenylalanine. Sequences without an unambiguous match to a single V gene segment were excluded from the earlier analysis of 500 to 700 of the donors. In an earlier analysis of a few hundred of the donors, a V segment was called functional when productive rearrangements were above 56.7%, and segregating when the standard deviation between donors exceeded 5%. A statistical classification framework was built for diagnosing cytomegalovirus status from the catalog of TCR beta chain sequences. In a later analysis, V and J genes were assigned by comparing TCR nucleotide sequences against IMGT/GENE-DB human TR gene sequences. Using the TCRdist pipeline, a later analysis assigned CDR3 sequences along with most-parsimonious VDJ recombination scenarios. In a later analysis, every TCR beta chain was defined by the combination of its CDR3 amino acid sequence and its V-gene family, and reads without a unique V-gene family were dropped. A later analysis removed over 500 highly shared, low-generation-probability nucleotide sequences to deal with suspected cross-contamination and a sequencing artifact. In a later analysis, a clonal expansion index for each public chain was calculated from normalized within-repertoire ranks of inferred template counts. Generation probabilities in a later analysis came from a VDJ recombination model fitted to out-of-frame rearrangements, and those results were checked against IGoR. Hypergeometric tests were used in a later analysis to score TCR-TCR, TCR-HLA and TCR-CMV co-occurrence, with a repertoire-size bias correction applied to the TCR pairs. In a later analysis, false discovery rates were estimated by permuting HLA or CMV assignments 20 times. In a later analysis, co-occurring TCRs were grouped using DBSCAN, with TCRdist sequence similarity added in when clustering inside HLA-allele-positive subsets. For co-occurrence clustering, repertoires with fewer than 30,000 or more than 120,000 public chains were excluded, along with five repertoires with anomalous nucleotide sharing. TCRdb took this table from immuneACCESS and kept in-frame rearrangements with V and J called. Such tables lack part of the clones; where checked against another copy, unresolved V genes explain under half of the gap, and the rest is unexplained. V and J calls and clone size are given by that table; D and trimming were obtained from the DNA. The sample has roughly 190,000 clones on record, about four fifths of them singletons. The ten biggest clones cover approximately 1.6% of the sample.

Of note for this clone: Its recognized antigen is unknown. No base qualities exist here, and no much larger clone lies one base off it.

The sequenced sample was PBMCs. The chain was built from TRBV7-9 and TRBJ2-2; TRBD2 is a weak D gene call, 6 bases matching. The sequence was obtained from a middle-aged man in good health and CMV-seropositive. The DNA is TGTGCCAGCAGCTCCGGAAGCGGGTCGAACACCGGGGAGCTGTTTTTT. Its product reads: CASSSGSGSNTGELFF.